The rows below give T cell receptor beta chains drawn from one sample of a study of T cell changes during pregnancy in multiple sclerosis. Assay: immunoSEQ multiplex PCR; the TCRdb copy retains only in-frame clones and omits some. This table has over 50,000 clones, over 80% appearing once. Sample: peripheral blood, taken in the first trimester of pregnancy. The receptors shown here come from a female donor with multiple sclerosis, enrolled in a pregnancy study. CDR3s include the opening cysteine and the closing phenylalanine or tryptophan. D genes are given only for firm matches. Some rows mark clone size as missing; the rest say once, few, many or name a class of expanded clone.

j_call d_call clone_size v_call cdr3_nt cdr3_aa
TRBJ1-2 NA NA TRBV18 TGTGCCAGCTCAGAAAAACAGGAGAACTCAGGCTACACCTTC CASSEKQENSGYTF
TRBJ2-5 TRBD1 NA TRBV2 TGTGCCAGCCCAACAGACAGGGGTCGGCGAGAGACCCAGTACTTC CASPTDRGRRETQYF
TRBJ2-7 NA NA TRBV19 TGTGCCAGTAGTATATCGACTAACGAGCAGTACTTC CASSISTNEQYF
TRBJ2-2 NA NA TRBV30 TGTGCCTGGTGGCAGGGTTACACCGGGGAGCTGTTTTTT CAWWQGYTGELFF
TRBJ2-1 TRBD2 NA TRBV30 TGTGCCTCTACTAGCGGGAGGGCTGTCGATGAGCAGTTCTTC CASTSGRAVDEQFF
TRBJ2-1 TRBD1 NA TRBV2 TGTGCCAGCAGTTCCGGGACAGATTACAATGAGCAGTTCTTC CASSSGTDYNEQFF
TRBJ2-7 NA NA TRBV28 TGTGCCAGCAGGGGCAACAGGGTCTCCTACGAGCAGTACTTC CASRGNRVSYEQYF
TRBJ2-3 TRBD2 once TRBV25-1 TGTGCCAGCAGTGAATTCTACCTTCCAGCGGGAGGTGGAGATACGCAGTATTTT CASSEFYLPAGGGDTQYF
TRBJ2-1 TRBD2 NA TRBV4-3 TGCGCCAGCAGCCAAGATCGGGGAGCGGGAGCCCATGAGCAGTTCTTC CASSQDRGAGAHEQFF
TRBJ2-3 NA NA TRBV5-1 TGCGCCAGCAGCCGGGACATTGGGTATGTCCGAACCACAGATACGCAGTATTTT CASSRDIGYVRTTDTQYF
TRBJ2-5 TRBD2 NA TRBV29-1 TGCAGCTCGTGGGATAGCGGGACCTGGGGGTTGCACCAAGAGACCCAGTACTTC CSSWDSGTWGLHQETQYF
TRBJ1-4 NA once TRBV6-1 TGTGCCAGCATTGGCGTAGGGGTTAATGAAAAACTGTTTTTT CASIGVGVNEKLFF
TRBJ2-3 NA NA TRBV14 TGTGCCAGCAGCCAAGATGGGCCATCCCCGCAGTATTTT CASSQDGPSPQYF
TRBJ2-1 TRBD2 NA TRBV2 TGTGCCAGCAGTCGACTAGCGGGAGCCTACAATGAGCAGTTCTTC CASSRLAGAYNEQFF
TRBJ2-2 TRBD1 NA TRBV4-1 TGCGCCAGCAGCCAAACGCGACAGGGGCACGGGGAGCTGTTTTTT CASSQTRQGHGELFF
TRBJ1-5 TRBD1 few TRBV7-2 TGTGCCAGCAGCTTACGGGAAGGTGACAGGGCCAATCAGCCCCAGCATTTT CASSLREGDRANQPQHF
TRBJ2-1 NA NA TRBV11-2 TGTGCCAGCAGCCTTAGGGGCGGGGATTACAATGAGCAGTTCTTC CASSLRGGDYNEQFF
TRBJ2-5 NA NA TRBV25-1 TGTGCCAGCAGTGAAACACAAGAGACCCAGTACTTC CASSETQETQYF
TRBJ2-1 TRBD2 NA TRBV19 TGTGCCAGTAGTACCACTAGCGAACCCTACAATGAGCAGTTCTTC CASSTTSEPYNEQFF
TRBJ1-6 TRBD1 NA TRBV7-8 TGTGCCAGCAGGCCCGGGACAGGGTATTCACCCCTCCACTTT CASRPGTGYSPLHF
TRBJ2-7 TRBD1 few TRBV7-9 TGTGCCAGCAGGGGACAGGGGTCCTACGAGCAGTACTTC CASRGQGSYEQYF
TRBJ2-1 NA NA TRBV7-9 TGTGCCAGCAGCTCCGGACTAAGCGGAACCTCGTACAATGAGCAGTTCTTC CASSSGLSGTSYNEQFF
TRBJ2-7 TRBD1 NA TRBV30 TGTGCCTGGAGCGGGGACAGCCGCCCCTACGAGCAGTACTTC CAWSGDSRPYEQYF
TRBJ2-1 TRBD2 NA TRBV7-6 TGTGCCAGCAGCTACCTAGCGGACCCAAGGTTCTTC CASSYLADPRFF
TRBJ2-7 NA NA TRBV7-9 TGTGCCAGCAGCTTAGTACAGTCATACGAGCAGTACTTC CASSLVQSYEQYF
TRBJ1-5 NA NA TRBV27 NA CASSLLGKTGGILAQHF
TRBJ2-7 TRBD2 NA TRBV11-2 TGTGCCAGCAGCTTAGATCCCAGCGGGAGGGCCTACGAGCAGTACTTC CASSLDPSGRAYEQYF
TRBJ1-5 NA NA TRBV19 TGTGCCAGTAGTATCGGTGTAACTTTTTATCAGCCCCAGCATTTT CASSIGVTFYQPQHF
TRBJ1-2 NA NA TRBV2 TGTGCCAGCATGGAGGGGGGGCTAGGCTACACCTTC CASMEGGLGYTF
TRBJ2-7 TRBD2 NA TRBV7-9 TGTGCCAGCAGCACCTCTAGCGGGAGCAGCTCCTACGAGCAGTACTTC CASSTSSGSSSYEQYF
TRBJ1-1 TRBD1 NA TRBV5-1 TGCGCCAGCAGCTTGGCCGGGACAGCCTCTTACGTGAACACTGAAGCTTTCTTT CASSLAGTASYVNTEAFF
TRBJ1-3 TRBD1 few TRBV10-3 TGTGCCATCAGGCAAGCGACAGGGGGAAACACCATATATTTT CAIRQATGGNTIYF
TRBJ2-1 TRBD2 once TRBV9 TGTGCCAGCAGCGTAGCGGGAGGGCGCAATGAGCAGTTCTTC CASSVAGGRNEQFF